The rows below give T cell receptor beta chains drawn from one sample of a study of CD8+ T cells in alopecia areata. Sequenced by immunoSEQ multiplex PCR; TCRdb stores in-frame clones only, minus some. The data show a few hundred thousand clones, around 66% seen once. The specimen was CD4+ T cells sorted from blood, collected at week 44, from a patient treated with tofacitinib. These TCRs come from a human donor with alopecia areata. CDR3s include the opening cysteine and the closing phenylalanine or tryptophan. The D gene is left open where the match is weak. Some rows mark clone size as missing; the rest say once, few, many or name a class of expanded clone.

D gene	clone size	V gene	J gene	CDR3 DNA	CDR3 protein
-	-	TRBV6-1	TRBJ2-7	TGTGCCAGCAGTGGTGAGACGTACTACGAGCAGTACTTC	CASSGETYYEQYF
-	-	TRBV7-2	TRBJ2-5	TGTGCCAGCAGCTTAATGGAGCGGACAACCCAGTACTTC	CASSLMERTTQYF
-	-	TRBV4-3	TRBJ2-7	TGCGCCAGCAGCCAAGATGATCGGGGATACTACGAGCAGTACTTC	CASSQDDRGYYEQYF
TRBD1	-	TRBV2	TRBJ2-2	TGTGCCAGCAGAACGGGACAGGGGAGCACCGGGGAGCTGTTTTTT	CASRTGQGSTGELFF
TRBD1	few	TRBV7-9	TRBJ2-7	TGTGCCAGCAGCCGGACAGGGAACGGCGAGCAGTACTTC	CASSRTGNGEQYF
-	-	TRBV7-8	TRBJ1-5	TGTGCCAGCAGCTTACAGGGAAGGCTCAATCAGCCCCAGCATTTT	CASSLQGRLNQPQHF
TRBD1	few	TRBV7-2	TRBJ1-6	TGTGCCAGCAGCAATTACAGGGGTTCACCCCTCCACTTT	CASSNYRGSPLHF
-	-	TRBV19	TRBJ1-1	TGTGCCAGTAGTATAGTAGAGCAGGCGAACACTGAAGCTTTCTTT	CASSIVEQANTEAFF
-	few	TRBV4-1	TRBJ2-5	TGCGCCAGCAGCCAAGATTCGGCAGGCCAATTATTAGAGACCCAGTACTTC	CASSQDSAGQLLETQYF
-	few	TRBV29-1	TRBJ2-7	TGCAGCGCTAGCGAAGGGTCGGCCTACGAGCAGTACTTC	CSASEGSAYEQYF
TRBD1	-	TRBV10-3	TRBJ2-7	TGTGCCATCAGTGATGGGCAGGGGGCAACCTACGAGCAGTACTTC	CAISDGQGATYEQYF
-	-	TRBV2	TRBJ1-2	TGTGCCAGGGACGGGAAAAACTATGGCTACACCTTC	CARDGKNYGYTF
-	-	TRBV5-1	TRBJ2-2	TGCGCCAGCGAAGGGGGTTCGAACACCGGGGAGCTGTTTTTT	CASEGGSNTGELFF
TRBD1	-	TRBV5-6	TRBJ2-7	TGTGCCAGCAGCCGCCTGAGGACAGGGAATGAGAACGAGCAGTACTTC	CASSRLRTGNENEQYF
TRBD2	-	TRBV29-1	TRBJ2-1	TGCAGCGTTGCTCCGGGGGGGCAGGGCAATGAGCAGTTCTTC	CSVAPGGQGNEQFF
-	-	TRBV5-1	TRBJ2-5	TGCGCCAGCAGCTTGAAGGGTGGGGAGACCCAGTACTTC	CASSLKGGETQYF
-	-	TRBV5-1	TRBJ2-7	TGCGCCAGCAGGTCGGACAGCAGGAGCTCCTACGAGCAGTACTTC	CASRSDSRSSYEQYF
-	-	TRBV7-2	TRBJ1-1	TGTGCCAGCAGCTTGGGGAAGAACACTGAAGCTTTCTTT	CASSLGKNTEAFF
-	few	TRBV30	TRBJ1-6	TGTGCCTGGAGTTCGGGAGATAATTCACCCCTCCACTTT	CAWSSGDNSPLHF
TRBD1	few	TRBV30	TRBJ1-6	TGTGCCTGGATACAGGGGAGTGGTAATAATTCACCCCTCCACTTT	CAWIQGSGNNSPLHF
TRBD1	-	TRBV30	TRBJ2-3	TGTGCCTGCAGACAGGGATTCACAGATACGCAGTATTTT	CACRQGFTDTQYF
-	few	TRBV29-1	TRBJ2-6	TGCAGCGTCCCGGTAGGGCGGCGTAGGTCTGGGGCCAACGTCCTGACTTTC	CSVPVGRRRSGANVLTF